Listed below are T cell receptor beta chains from one sample, sequenced in a study of T cell changes during pregnancy in multiple sclerosis. Method: immunoSEQ multiplex PCR; TCRdb's copy keeps in-frame clones and lacks some. The sample consists of about 59,000 clones, approximately 94% of them appearing once. Material: CD8+ T cells from peripheral blood mononuclear cells, obtained after pregnancy. These receptors were obtained from a female donor with multiple sclerosis, enrolled in a pregnancy study. The CDR3 runs from the conserved cysteine through the conserved F or W. D genes are given only for firm matches. Some rows have no size entry. The others give once, few or many, or a class for an expanded clone.

j_gene	d_gene	v_gene	abundance	CDR3nt	CDR3aa
TRBJ2-3	TRBD2	TRBV10-3	.	TGTGCCATCAGTGAGCCCCAAGACCGGAGACTAGCGGGAGCCCCAGATACGCAGTATTTT	CAISEPQDRRLAGAPDTQYF
TRBJ2-1	.	TRBV7-9	.	TGTGCCAGCAGCCTCTGGACAAGCTACAATGAGCAGTTCTTC	CASSLWTSYNEQFF
TRBJ2-4	.	TRBV27	once	TGTGCCAGCAGTTTTGGGGACGGACAGCAAAACATTCAGTACTTC	CASSFGDGQQNIQYF
TRBJ2-3	.	TRBV2	few	TGTGCCAGCAGTGAAACGGGAACGGGGGTCTCTCATGGGGGGTGGACAGATACGCAGTATTTT	CASSETGTGVSHGGWTDTQYF
TRBJ2-1	TRBD2	TRBV19	.	TGTGCCACGACTAGCGGTTCATACAATGAGCAGTTCTTC	CATTSGSYNEQFF
TRBJ1-2	TRBD1	TRBV19	.	TGTGCCAGTAGTATTATGGACAGGGGGAACTATGGCTACACCTTC	CASSIMDRGNYGYTF
TRBJ1-1	.	TRBV2	.	TGTGCCAGCCAGGTGGCCACTGAAGCTTTCTTT	CASQVATEAFF
TRBJ2-7	.	TRBV19	.	TGTGCCAGTAGTACAGGGTGGTCCTACGAGCAGTACTTC	CASSTGWSYEQYF
TRBJ2-2	.	TRBV4-1	.	TGCGCCAGCGGGGGGTCCGGGGAGCTGTTTTTT	CASGGSGELFF
TRBJ1-2	.	TRBV2	once	TGTGCCAGCAGTGGGAGGGAGCTGGGCTATGGCTACACCTTC	CASSGRELGYGYTF
TRBJ2-6	TRBD1	TRBV7-9	.	TGTGCCAGCACGACGCCCAAGGCAGGGGGTGGCTCTGGGGCCAACGTCCTGACTTTC	CASTTPKAGGGSGANVLTF
TRBJ2-7	.	TRBV5-6	.	TGTGCCAGCAGCTTGGATGGAGGCGGGGGCGACTACGAGCAGTACTTC	CASSLDGGGGDYEQYF
TRBJ2-1	TRBD2	TRBV9	.	TGTGCCAGCAGCTTACCGACTAGCGGGGGGAACAATGAGCAGTTCTTC	CASSLPTSGGNNEQFF
TRBJ2-3	TRBD2	TRBV30	.	TGTGCCTGGAGCCGGGGGGGCACAGATACGCAGTATTTT	CAWSRGGTDTQYF
TRBJ1-2	.	TRBV9	.	TGTGCCAGCAGCGTAGGGGCATCCTATGGCTACACCTTC	CASSVGASYGYTF
TRBJ2-7	.	TRBV5-1	.	TGCGCCAGCAGCTTGGCGGGAGTAGGGTACGAGCAGTACTTC	CASSLAGVGYEQYF
TRBJ2-7	TRBD1	TRBV2	.	TGTGCCAGCGGGGGACAGGGGTACGAGCAGTACTTC	CASGGQGYEQYF
TRBJ2-7	.	TRBV27	.	TGTGCCAGCAGTTTAGACAGCACCTACGAGCAGTACTTC	CASSLDSTYEQYF
TRBJ2-1	TRBD1	TRBV2	.	TGTGCCAGGGGACCGGGACAGGGGGCCAATGAGCAGTTCTTC	CARGPGQGANEQFF
TRBJ1-5	.	TRBV28	once	TGTGCCAGCAGTTTAAGGGGGGGTTGGGGTCAGCCCCAGCATTTT	CASSLRGGWGQPQHF
TRBJ2-7	.	TRBV6-1	.	TGTGCCAGCAGTACTACTAGTTTGCCCTACGAGCAGTACTTC	CASSTTSLPYEQYF
TRBJ1-2	TRBD1	TRBV27	.	TGTGCCAGCAGTTCGGGACAGCCCTATGGCTACACCTTC	CASSSGQPYGYTF
TRBJ2-1	.	TRBV7-2	.	TGTGCCAGCAGCTTAGAGACAGGTGACAATGAGCAGTTCTTC	CASSLETGDNEQFF
TRBJ2-2	TRBD2	TRBV7-6	.	TGTGCCAGCAGCTTCAGCGGGAGGGCCTACGGGGAGCTGTTTTTT	CASSFSGRAYGELFF
TRBJ2-7	TRBD2	TRBV7-9	.	TGTGCCAGCAGCGCCGCTCTAGCGGGAGGCCCTTTAGGCTCCTACGAGCAGTACTTC	CASSAALAGGPLGSYEQYF
TRBJ1-5	TRBD1	TRBV29-1	.	TGCAGCGCTGTCACAGGGGCGGGTCAGCCCCAGCATTTT	CSAVTGAGQPQHF
TRBJ2-7	TRBD1	TRBV11-1	once	TGTGCCAGCAGCTTGTACAGGGGTGGATACGAGCAGTACTTC	CASSLYRGGYEQYF
TRBJ2-3	TRBD2	TRBV28	.	TGTGCCAGCAGTCCCAACTGGGGGGGAGGCACAGATACGCAGTATTTT	CASSPNWGGGTDTQYF
TRBJ1-1	.	TRBV7-3	.	TGTGCCAGCAGCCCCTCAACGGGGCGGGGAGGCACTGAAGCTTTCTTT	CASSPSTGRGGTEAFF
TRBJ2-7	.	TRBV27	once	TGTGCCAGCACTACGACAGGTACTATAAAGCAGTACTTC	CASTTTGTIKQYF
TRBJ2-6	.	TRBV19	.	TGTGCCAGTAGTCCCCTCTCTGGGGCCAACGTCCTGACTTTC	CASSPLSGANVLTF
TRBJ2-2	TRBD2	TRBV27	.	TGTGCCAGCAGTCCCGGGACTAGCGGGATTGCCGGGGAGCTGTTTTTT	CASSPGTSGIAGELFF
TRBJ2-7	TRBD1	TRBV6-1	.	TGTGCCAGCAGTGAAGATTGGACAGGAAACTACGAGCAGTACTTC	CASSEDWTGNYEQYF
TRBJ1-2	TRBD1	TRBV2	.	TGTGCCAGCACTGCGACAGGGGCTGCCTATGGCTACACCTTC	CASTATGAAYGYTF
TRBJ2-7	.	TRBV11-2	.	TGTGCCAGCAGCTGGGTAGCGACCTACGAGCAGTACTTC	CASSWVATYEQYF
TRBJ2-5	TRBD2	TRBV5-6	.	TGTGCCAGCAGACAGGGACTAGCGGGAGTGTTTTTGGAGACCCAGTACTTC	CASRQGLAGVFLETQYF
TRBJ2-3	TRBD2	TRBV2	.	TGTGCCAGCAGCTGGCGTGCGGGAGGGAGCACAGATACGCAGTATTTT	CASSWRAGGSTDTQYF
TRBJ1-2	TRBD1	TRBV23-1	.	TGCGCCAGCAGCCGGGACAGGGGAGTAGGTGTGGATGGCTACACCTTC	CASSRDRGVGVDGYTF
TRBJ2-5	TRBD1	TRBV30	.	TGTGCCTGGTTGGACAGGGAAGAGACCCAGTACTTC	CAWLDREETQYF
TRBJ2-3	TRBD2	TRBV5-6	.	TGTGCCAGCAGCCAAACCTGGACTAGCGGGATTTTCACAGATACGCAGTATTTT	CASSQTWTSGIFTDTQYF
TRBJ2-7	.	TRBV2	.	TGTGCCAGCAGTGAGTACTACGAGCAGTACTTC	CASSEYYEQYF
TRBJ1-1	.	TRBV9	.	TGTGCCAGCAGCCATCAGGGTGGGACTGAAGCTTTCTTT	CASSHQGGTEAFF
TRBJ2-5	.	TRBV15	.	TGTGCCACCAGCAGAGCTGCGGAGTCAAAAGAGACCCAGTACTTC	CATSRAAESKETQYF
TRBJ2-7	TRBD2	TRBV25-1	.	TGTGCCAGCAGTGCAGGACTAGCTTACGAGCAGTACTTC	CASSAGLAYEQYF
TRBJ2-7	TRBD2	TRBV14	.	TGTGCCAGCAGCCGTCCGAGACTAGCGGATTACGAGCAGTACTTC	CASSRPRLADYEQYF
TRBJ1-5	.	TRBV5-1	.	TGCGCCAGCAGCTTGGGGATAAGACAGAGAAGCAATCAGCCCCAGCATTTT	CASSLGIRQRSNQPQHF